This T cell receptor (beta chain) was recorded in a study of cytomegalovirus exposure and HLA in healthy donors. The overall study: It was reported in a later analysis that the 120 validation repertoires used the same platform as the approximately 650 first-cohort repertoires.

General observations from the study: Rare sequences made up most TCRs, while some public TCRs were found in many donors.

Generated by immunoSEQ multiplex PCR, the TCRdb table keeps only in-frame clones and is missing some. The table has around 300,000 clones, 70% to 90% seen once. Comments on this clone: The antigen is undetermined.

The CDR3 extends over 12 amino acids. In germline, CDR1 is SQVTM, CDR2 ANQGSEA. The J segment lost 2 bases and the V segment lost 8 bases, leaving 5 bases of the junction unmatched. The chain carries TRBV29-1 and TRBJ2-7, with TRBD2 identical over 8 bases. The sample taken for sequencing was PBMCs. The sequence derives from a woman younger than 35 in good health and CMV-seronegative. The CDR3 bases are TGCAGCACCCAAGCGGGAGCCTACGAGCAGTACTTC. Its protein product is CSTQAGAYEQYF.